This TCR beta chain was sequenced in a study of blood T cell repertoires in COVID-19. Study summary: Samples came from the United States, Italy and Spain, spanning acute and convalescent COVID-19. In each case, the material was cDNA or gDNA derived from T cells, B-cell-depleted T cells, or PBMCs.

As originally analysed: Researchers report that nucleated cell counts were estimated from reference gene primer amplification. Measured with immunoSEQ multiplex PCR; TCRdb has only the in-frame clones, and not every one. V and J calls and clone size are copied from that table; D and trimming were computed from the DNA. The repertoire holds around 250,000 clones, with about four fifths as singletons. Trimming shortened V by 4 bases and J by 5 bases, and 14 bases separated the two germline ends. This CDR3 region has 14 residues. Germline loops: CDR1 MNHEY, CDR2 SMNVEV (reference sequence). The chain uses TRBV27 and TRBJ1-1, with D perhaps TRBD1 (6 bases). The sequence came from a man in his forties or fifties with active or convalescent COVID-19. What was sequenced was peripheral blood. CDR3 bases: TGTGCCAGCAGTTCCGCAGGGGCGCTTACTGAAGCTTTCTTT. Its translation is CASSSAGALTEAFF.